This TCR beta chain derives from a study of shared clonotypes between healthy human individuals. Comments on this clone: Its antigen is unidentified. Within the sample, other DNA sequences also encode this same CDR3.

An assay was performed, and its level was deep. Only in-frame clones appear in the TCRdb table, and some are missing; sequencing was by immunoSEQ multiplex PCR. The data contain about 2.1 million clones, just over 90% of them singletons. CD8 cells classed as naive were CD45RO-negative and positively selected for CCR7, excluding terminally differentiated effector memory CD45RA+ cells. Germline V gene data show CDR1 as MDHEN and CDR2 as SYDVKM. V dropped 4 bases and J dropped 0 bases, with 10 bases sitting between them. This CDR3 comprises 15 residues. Study results and caveats: The authors expected sequencing depth to affect clonotype sharing among donors.

The TCR was taken from a man aged 18 to 29 in good health. Some clones in this sample may be carry-over from other donors' samples. Sequenced input: naive CD8+ T cells from PBMCs. This chain joins TRBV28 and TRBJ2-1, with a weak D call TRBD1 (5 bases). The CDR3 reads CASSSPRDSYNEQFF. CDR3 bases: TGTGCCAGCAGTTCCCCCAGGGACTCCTACAATGAGCAGTTCTTC. The full variable domain, in which reference TRBV28 and TRBJ2-1 provide the parts outside the CDR3, is DVKVTQSSRYLVKRTGEKVFLECVQDMDHENMFWYRQDPGLGLRLIYFSYDVKMKEKGDIPEGYSVSREKKERFSLILESASTNQTSMYLCASSSPRDSYNEQFFGPGTRLTVL.